This T cell receptor (beta chain) was found in a study of response to subunit inactivated influenza vaccine. TCRdb redid the calling of the RT-PCR reads with MiXCR, one entry per CDR3 protein. This sample carries around 200,000 distinct CDR3 sequences, about 12% of them seen once, and the ten largest clones take about 29%. Germline-derived CDR1 and CDR2 are MGHDK and SYGVNS. V lost 2 bases, J lost 0 bases, and 1 base stayed unmatched. The CDR3 is made up of 14 amino acids. This clonotype was recorded a few times. Its antigen remains unidentified. The study's findings and limits: The authors put forward the suggestion that each seasonal influenza vaccination may bring in only a limited number of new T cells.

The data were also submitted as part of a second study, on T cells expressing NK-cell markers. This second report adds: With UMIs, 5'RACE template switching was used to make TCR beta cDNA. In the group of eight sequenced donors, seven were HCMV-seropositive and one was seronegative. The use of an anti-gamma-delta TCR antibody, which was added in several experiments, restricted sorting to T cells expressing alpha-beta TCR.

The source of this sequence is a man in his fifties or sixties who received an inactivated influenza vaccine. The chain has TRBV25-1 and TRBJ2-7; TRBD2 matches at 7 bases. This specimen consisted of CD8+ T cells sorted from PBMCs, obtained 12 days after vaccination. In DNA, the CDR3 is TGTGCCAGCAGTGAACTAGCGGCCTCCTACGAGCAGTACTTC. Amino acid sequence: CASSELAASYEQYF.